The clone carrying this T cell receptor beta chain was counted many times. This sample stems from a study of regulatory T cells in long-lasting Graves disease. J was trimmed by 4 bases and V by 6 bases; bases with no gene match: 2. This CDR3 region has 12 residues. Looked up from germline, CDR1 is MNHEY and CDR2 is SMNVEV (reference sequence). As to time point: persistent/refractory GD, antithyroid drugs over 5 years with positive TRAb. PBMCs were the source of the RNA used for TCR sequencing. To make TCR beta libraries, researchers used iRepertoire HTBI primers and Arm-PCR of CDR3 regions. TCRdb re-called the multiplex PCR reads through MiXCR, storing one row per CDR3 protein. This repertoire shows roughly 400,000 distinct CDR3 sequences, less than 25% found once; its top ten account for around 21%.

Sequencing used peripheral blood mononuclear cells (PBMCs), obtained when the disease was refractory, from a patient treated with antithyroid drugs. This TCR came from a female donor with Graves disease. The J gene is TRBJ2-5, the V gene TRBV27; 7 positions match TRBD1. The CDR3 loop is CASSWDRETQYF. Here the CDR3 DNA reads TGTGCCAGCAGCTGGGACAGAGAGACCCAGTACTTC.